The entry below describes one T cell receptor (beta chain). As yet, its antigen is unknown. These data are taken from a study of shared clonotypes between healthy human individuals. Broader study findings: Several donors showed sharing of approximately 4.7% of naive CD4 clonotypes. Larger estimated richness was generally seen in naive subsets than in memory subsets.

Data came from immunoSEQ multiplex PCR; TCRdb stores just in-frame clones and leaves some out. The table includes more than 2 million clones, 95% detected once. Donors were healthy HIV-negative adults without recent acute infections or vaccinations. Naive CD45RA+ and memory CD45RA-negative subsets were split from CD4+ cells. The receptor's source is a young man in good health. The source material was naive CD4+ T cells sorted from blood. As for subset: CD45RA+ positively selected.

In DNA, the CDR3 is TGTGCCATCAGTGAGTCGGGAACAGGTGCCCAAGAGACCCAGTACTTC. Amino acid sequence: CAISESGTGAQETQYF. This chain joins TRBV10-3 and TRBJ2-5, with D possibly being TRBD1 (5 bases). CDR1 is ENHRY and CDR2 is SYGVKD in the germline V gene. The CDR3 extends over 16 amino acids. The V end lost 0 bases, the J end lost 1 base, and 12 bases lay between the germline ends.